These T cell receptor beta chains were read from a single sample in a study of cytomegalovirus exposure and HLA in healthy donors. The protocol was immunoSEQ multiplex PCR, while the TCRdb copy is restricted to in-frame clones and leaves out a portion. The table includes 95,000 to 150,000 clones, over 75% detected once. Material for sequencing was PBMCs. These receptors all come from a human donor in good health. CDR3s leave out the opening cysteine and the closing phenylalanine or tryptophan. Where a row states a size, it is once, few, many or the class of an expanded clone; other rows omit it.

v_call clone_size cdr3_aa
TRBV27 . ASSITGVNEQF
TRBV19 once ARSQGNQPQH
TRBV7-2 . ASSLDWDRAGEQY
TRBV5-4 . ASSLGLVQDGYT
TRBV7-9 once ASSLAGQGKRGYT
TRBV18 . ASSLIGVPNYEQY
TRBV9 . ASTQREEAEQF
TRBV6-1 few ASSSPPGGTGELF
TRBV5-1 . ASSLPGLAGIGANVLT
TRBV7-3 . ASRPPGGPESYEQY
TRBV7-6 few ASSQTSGRANTGELF
TRBV7-9 . ASSSIRGTKNIQY
TRBV11-3 . ASSARPNTGELF
TRBV28 . ASRSTGVTDTQY
TRBV15 . ATSRGTSGETQY
TRBV28 once ASRVGGVKNIQY
TRBV28 . ASMSGGPSYEQY
TRBV5-1 few ASSLLRSNTGELF
TRBV10-3 . AISGTGATGTYNEQF
TRBV5-1 . ASTSGNSYEQY
TRBV29-1 few SVAGQRISYEQY
TRBV5-1 few ASSSDKNTEAF
TRBV9 . ASSFQGGTGELF
TRBV4-2 . ASSQETGEMNTEAF
TRBV19 . ASSIGLSSYNEQF
TRBV5-1 few ASSIRSSGSGTGELF
TRBV18 . ASSRGFTETQY